The 17 T cell receptor beta chains in this list originate from one sample, sequenced in a study of T cells in Graves' hyperthyroidism and ophthalmopathy (dated by TCRdb to between 2017 and 2020). Libraries were made using multiplex PCR. TCRdb shows the sequencer as Illumina HiSeq 2000. TCR beta CDR3 regions were amplified from RNA transcripts. A first-round RT-PCR of the TCR CDR3 used the HTBI primer set with the Qiagen OneStep RT-PCR kit. TCRdb redid the processing of the public reads, applying fastp at Q25 and MiXCR, and retained in-frame beta chains. Under each unique CDR3 protein, matching rows form one entry showing the most common genes and DNA. Present in this sample are around 440,000 distinct CDR3 sequences, more than 15% of which were seen just once. The ten largest make up around 7% of the sample. The sample taken for sequencing was blood. These receptors originate from a young woman with Graves' hyperthyroidism.

The gene calls are TRBV27 and TRBJ2-4; tentatively, D is TRBD2 (5 bases). In germline, CDR1 is MNHEY, CDR2 SMNVEV (reference sequence). Trimming took 4 bases from V and 0 from J, leaving 16 bases between them. CDR3 length equals 17 residues. Here the CDR3 DNA reads TGTGCCAGCAGTTCATCGCGGGTGGCTCTAGCCAAAAACATTCAGTACTTC. Its protein is CASSSSRVALAKNIQYF.

This clonotype has a count of ten or more. The gene calls are TRBV7-9 and TRBJ2-6; D is possibly TRBD1 (6 bases). V was clipped by 1 base and J by 2 bases, with 12 bases between them. CDR1 and CDR2 from the germline V gene are SEHNR and FQNEAQ (reference sequence). The CDR3 is made up of 17 amino acids. CDR3 nucleotides: TGTGCCAGCAGCTTAGATCAGGGGCGTCCTGGGGCCAACGTCCTGACTTTC. Protein: CASSLDQGRPGANVLTF.

This chain links TRBV28 with TRBJ2-3; TRBD1 matches 9 bases. Unmatched junction bases numbered 9, after V lost 8 bases and J lost 3 bases. The CDR3 is made up of 15 amino acids. Germline V gives CDR1 MDHEN, CDR2 SYDVKM. CDR3 protein: CASGPGQGETDTQYF. The CDR3 bases are TGTGCCAGCGGACCGGGACAGGGAGAAACAGATACGCAGTATTTT.

This clonotype was counted at least ten times. This chain connects TRBV19 to TRBJ2-5, with 9 positions matching TRBD1. There are 14 residues in the CDR3. CDR1 is LNHDA, CDR2 SQIVND, per germline (reference sequence). With 5 bases clipped from V and 5 bases from J, the junction kept 6 bases outside the gene matches. The CDR3 sequence is CASSDYGQGETQYF. The CDR3 nucleotides are TGTGCCAGTAGTGACTACGGACAGGGGGAGACCCAGTACTTC.

The table lists this clonotype with many counts. This chain connects TRBV5-1 to TRBJ2-3; D unresolved. Germline CDR1 and CDR2: SGHRS and YFSETQ. This CDR3 comprises 15 residues. V was shortened by 3 bases and J by 0 bases, with 11 bases between the two germline ends. CDR3 region: CASSSTPDSTDTQYF. CDR3 DNA sequence: TGCGCCAGCAGCTCCACCCCGGACAGCACAGATACGCAGTATTTT.

For this clonotype: A much larger clone differs by one base, so this may be a read error. V and J are TRBV11-2 and TRBJ2-5; TRBD2 matches 8 bases. Germline-derived CDR1 and CDR2 are SGHAT and FQNNGV. The CDR3 runs to 16 residues. The CDR3 here is CASSLEVRGGREAQYF. Written as DNA, the CDR3 is TGTGCCAGCAGCTTAGAGGTTCGGGGGGGCCGAGAGGCCCAGTACTTC.

The table lists this clonotype with many counts. The J gene is TRBJ1-5, the V gene TRBV2; tentative D call: TRBD1 (5 bases). The germline V gene encodes CDR1 SNHLY and CDR2 FYNNEI. V dropped 4 bases and J dropped 7 bases, with 11 bases sitting between them. This CDR3 is 13 amino acids long. The CDR3 coding sequence is TGTGCCAGCAGTGCGGAGGGGAGCCAGCCCCAGCATTTT. It translates to CASSAEGSQPQHF.

This clonotype turned up a few times. The chain couples TRBV29-1 to TRBJ1-2; weak D call: TRBD1 (6 bases). Per germline, CDR1 SQVTM and CDR2 ANQGSEA. V was pared by 5 bases and J by 9 bases, with 16 bases between. The CDR3 runs 12 residues. CDR3: CSVLGGSGSYTF. The CDR3, as DNA: TGCAGCGTTCTAGGGGGTTCCGGAAGCTACACCTTC.

In this sample, this clonotype turned up a few times. The chain is built from TRBV20-1 and TRBJ2-7, with 7 bases that match TRBD1. Germline CDR1 is DFQATT and CDR2 is SNEGSKA (reference sequence). The CDR3 sequence is 14 residues long. Trimming at V came to 3 bases and at J to 5 bases, leaving 10 bases not matched to a gene. CDR3 protein: CSASGETGSNEQYF. In DNA form, the CDR3 reads TGCAGTGCTAGCGGAGAGACAGGGAGCAACGAGCAGTACTTC.

Many counts were recorded for this clonotype. This chain uses TRBV20-1 with TRBJ2-3; 10 nucleotides line up with TRBD1. CDR3 size: 13 residues. Looked up from germline, CDR1 is DFQATT and CDR2 is SNEGSKA (reference sequence). J lost 4 bases, V lost 6 bases, and 4 bases had no gene match. The CDR3 protein is CSAIGQGADTQYF. The CDR3 DNA reads TGCAGTGCCATCGGACAGGGGGCAGATACGCAGTATTTT.

The chain combines TRBV5-5 with TRBJ1-5, with D perhaps TRBD1 (5 bases). The CDR3 consists of 16 residues. The germline gives CDR1 SGHKS, CDR2 YYEKEE (reference sequence). V lost 2 bases, J lost 2 bases, and 14 bases lay in between. The CDR3 region has the DNA TGTGCCAGCAGCTTCCGATCCAGGGAGGGCAATCAGCCCCAGCATTTT. Translating gives CASSFRSREGNQPQHF.

There are many counts of this clonotype. The CDR3 DNA reads as TGCAGTGCTCGATATGGCACTAGCGGGAGTGGGGAGCAGTACTTC. This translates into CSARYGTSGSGEQYF. The rearrangement uses TRBV20-1 and TRBJ2-7, with 11 bases that match TRBD2. This CDR3 contains 15 residues. The germline V gene encodes CDR1 DFQATT and CDR2 SNEGSKA (reference sequence). Trimming cost V 5 bases and J 7 bases; bases outside gene matches: 13.

The chain joins TRBV19 to TRBJ2-7; D could derive from TRBD1 or TRBD2 (5 bases each). The CDR3 sequence is 15 residues long. V dropped 7 bases and J dropped 0 bases, with 16 bases sitting between them. CDR1 and CDR2 (germline): LNHDA, SQIVND (reference sequence). This CDR3 is CASKRRPGASYEQYF. In DNA form, the CDR3 reads TGTGCCAGTAAAAGGCGGCCCGGGGCCTCCTACGAGCAGTACTTC.

The sample holds many counts of this clonotype. The chain joins TRBV30 to TRBJ2-7; 9 positions agree with TRBD1. Germline assignment: CDR1 GTSNPN and CDR2 SVGIG (reference sequence). With V trimmed by 3 bases and J by 4 bases, 4 bases remained unmatched. The CDR3 sequence is 13 residues long. This CDR3 is CAWSGGQGYEQYF. CDR3 DNA: TGTGCCTGGAGCGGAGGACAGGGGTACGAGCAGTACTTC.

At least ten counts were recorded for this clonotype. The rearrangement joins TRBV7-3 to TRBJ2-3, with 9 bases matching TRBD1. Germline CDR1 and CDR2: SGHTA and FQGTGA. The CDR3 loop spans 17 amino acids. The V segment lost 1 base and the J segment 1 base; nucleotides outside the gene matches: 6. Here the CDR3 reads CASSLNDWTGGTDTQYF. Written as DNA, the CDR3 is TGTGCCAGCAGCTTAAATGATTGGACAGGGGGCACAGATACGCAGTATTTT.

This clonotype was found a few times. The J gene is TRBJ2-3, the V gene TRBV9; D unresolved. The CDR3 contains 14 residues. The V gene lost 4 bases and the J gene lost 5 bases, with 14 bases spanning the gap. Germline V CDR1 and CDR2: SGDLS, YYNGEE. The DNA of the CDR3 is TGTGCCAGCAGCTCGCGAACCTTGATAGATACGCAGTATTTT. It codes for CASSSRTLIDTQYF.

The sample holds many counts of this clonotype. V usage is TRBV11-2 and J usage is TRBJ2-3; 7 bases agree with TRBD2. Germline values: CDR1 SGHAT, CDR2 FQNNGV. The V gene end was trimmed by 3 bases and the J gene end by 4 bases; junction bases not matched to a gene: 4. This CDR3 spans 14 amino acids. The CDR3: CASSFSGPSDTQYF. CDR3 bases: TGTGCCAGCAGCTTTAGCGGGCCTTCAGATACGCAGTATTTT.